The 25 T cell receptor beta chains given below trace back to one sample, sequenced in a study of shared clonotypes between healthy human individuals. Using immunoSEQ multiplex PCR, the repertoire was profiled, and TCRdb retains in-frame clones only, with some absent. The table shows approximately 470,000 clones, with around four fifths occurring only once. The sample taken for sequencing was PBMCs. The receptors derive from a woman aged 40 to 50 in good health. Some clones in this sample may be carry-over from other donors' samples.

The V gene is TRBV30, the J gene TRBJ1-1, with D possibly being TRBD1 (5 bases). The ends were cut back, 3 bases at V and 1 base at J, with 6 bases in the middle. Per germline, CDR1 GTSNPN and CDR2 SVGIG (reference sequence). The CDR3 is 12 residues long. This chain's CDR3 is CAWRRGNTEAFF. The CDR3 DNA is TGTGCCTGGAGGAGGGGGAACACTGAAGCTTTCTTT.

This chain joins TRBV7-8 and TRBJ1-5, with D tentatively TRBD1 (6 bases). In germline, CDR1 is SGHVS, CDR2 FQNEAQ. The CDR3 extends over 16 amino acids. Trimming took off 2 bases at V and 2 bases at J, with 13 bases between the two ends. The CDR3 bases are TGTGCCAGCAGCTTACCCTACAGGGACCGCAATCAGCCCCAGCATTTT. This sequence encodes CASSLPYRDRNQPQHF.

In this sample, this clone turned up many times. The CDR3 bases are TGTGCCAGCAGCTTGCAGGGGAGGAGCACCGGGGAGCTGTTTTTT. This sequence encodes CASSLQGRSTGELFF. V and J are TRBV5-4 and TRBJ2-2; either TRBD1 or TRBD2 may supply D (6 bases each). The V and J ends lost 1 base and 4 bases respectively, with 11 bases between them. Germline CDR1 is SGHNT and CDR2 is YYREEE (reference sequence). The CDR3 contains 15 residues.

V usage is TRBV28 and J usage is TRBJ2-4, with unresolved D. Germline V CDR1 and CDR2: MDHEN, SYDVKM. This CDR3 is built from 13 residues. Trimming took off 2 bases at V and 16 bases at J, with 18 bases between the two ends. Here the CDR3 DNA reads TGTGCCAGCAGTTTAGGGTCGAGAGGTGTTTCATACTTC. It specifies CASSLGSRGVSYF.

The genes are TRBV6-4 and TRBJ2-1, with D unresolved. Per germline, CDR1 MRHNA and CDR2 SNTAGT. The length of the CDR3 is 13 residues. Trimming shortened V by 3 bases and J by 7 bases, and 10 bases separated the two germline ends. CDR3 residues: CASSEAPLNEQFF. In DNA, the CDR3 is TGTGCCAGCAGTGAAGCCCCTTTGAATGAGCAGTTCTTC.

This clone was counted a single time. The CDR3 here is CASSQTGRVTEAFF. For the CDR3, the DNA is TGTGCCAGCAGTCAAACAGGGAGGGTCACTGAAGCTTTCTTT. The chain carries TRBV28 and TRBJ1-1; D is perhaps TRBD1 (6 bases). Per germline, CDR1 MDHEN and CDR2 SYDVKM. The CDR3 runs 14 residues. V was pared by 5 bases and J by 4 bases, with 14 bases between.

The J gene is TRBJ1-4, the V gene TRBV27; 10 nucleotides align to TRBD1. Germline V lookup: CDR1 MNHEY, CDR2 SMNVEV (reference sequence). This CDR3 is 15 amino acids long. V lost 5 bases to trimming and J lost 8 bases; unmatched junction nucleotides: 8. The DNA of the CDR3 is TGTGCCAGCAGTGCGCGACAGGGGGCGCGGGAAAAACTGTTTTTT. Its translation: CASSARQGAREKLFF.

The chain couples TRBV18 to TRBJ2-7; TRBD1 matches 8 bases. CDR1 is KGHSH, CDR2 LQKENI, per germline. With V trimmed by 6 bases and J by 0 bases, 7 bases remained unmatched. CDR3 length equals 15 residues. The CDR3 nucleotides are TGTGCCAGCTCCCCCGCAGGGGGCGCCTCCTACGAGCAGTACTTC. Translating it yields CASSPAGGASYEQYF. The whole variable domain, remainder taken from reference TRBV18 and TRBJ2-7, is NAGVMQNPRHLVRRRGQEARLRCSPMKGHSHVYWYRQLPEEGLKFMVYLQKENIIDESGMPKERFSAEFPKEGPSILRIQQVVRGDSAAYFCASSPAGGASYEQYFGPGTRLTVT.

Concerning this clone itself: Other DNA sequences of this sample code for an identical CDR3. The chain combines TRBV7-9 with TRBJ1-2, with a weak D call TRBD1 (5 bases). V shed 4 bases and J shed 2 bases, with 8 bases lying between them. Germline values: CDR1 SEHNR, CDR2 FQNEAQ (reference sequence). The CDR3 has 13 residues. As DNA, the CDR3 is TGTGCCAGCAGCTCGGACACAAACTATGGCTACACCTTC. It codes for CASSSDTNYGYTF.

This sequence joins TRBV18 and TRBJ2-1; the D gene is possibly TRBD2 (5 bases). In germline, CDR1 is KGHSH, CDR2 LQKENI. V was cut by 2 bases and J by 3 bases, with 14 bases left in between. The CDR3 has 16 amino acids. CDR3 sequence (DNA): TGTGCCAGCTCACCAGAATGGGGAGTAGACTACAATGAGCAGTTCTTC. It is translated as CASSPEWGVDYNEQFF.

V usage is TRBV19 and J usage is TRBJ1-5, with TRBD1 as a possible D gene (6 bases). The germline V gene encodes CDR1 LNHDA and CDR2 SQIVND (reference sequence). The CDR3 runs to 14 residues. V was shortened by 10 bases and J by 0 bases, with 13 bases between the two germline ends. CDR3 loop: CATGQYNSNQPQHF. The DNA for the CDR3 is TGTGCCACCGGACAGTACAATAGCAATCAGCCCCAGCATTTT.

Regarding this clone: A read error may produce the germline difference seen at one junction end. The identical CDR3 is also encoded by other nucleotide sequences in the sample. This chain joins TRBV2 and TRBJ2-7; possible D gene TRBD2, 5 bases. Germline lookup yields CDR1 SNHLY and CDR2 FYNNEI. The CDR3 runs 13 residues. For the CDR3, the DNA is TGCGCCAGCAGTGAAGCGCGGGCCGGGGAGCAGTACTTC. It is translated as CASSEARAGEQYF.

Comments on this clone: An end of the junction differs from the germline gene, which may be a read error. This chain connects TRBV18 to TRBJ2-1; a possible D gene is TRBD1 (7 bases). The CDR3 totals 13 residues. Germline CDR1 reads KGHSH; CDR2 reads LQKENI. The CDR3 DNA reads as TGTGCCAGCTTGCGGGAACAGGGGAATGAGCAGCTCTTC. Translating it yields CASLREQGNEQLF.

V and J are TRBV6-1 and TRBJ2-5; D possibly corresponds to TRBD1 (6 bases). CDR3 length equals 14 residues. Germline CDR1 and CDR2: MNHNS and SASEGT. The ends were cut back, 1 base at V and 5 bases at J, with 11 bases in the middle. CDR3 sequence reads: CASSEGTGMETQYF. CDR3 sequence (DNA): TGTGCCAGCAGTGAAGGAACAGGGATGGAGACCCAGTACTTC.

The rearrangement uses TRBV10-3 and TRBJ1-1; D uncertain. V lost 0 bases and J lost 4, with 15 bases in between. Germline CDR1 ENHRY, CDR2 SYGVKD. The CDR3 is made up of 16 amino acids. CDR3 sequence (DNA): TGTGCCATCAGTGAGTCAATGGCCATATACCTCACTGAAGCTTTCTTT. Translated: CAISESMAIYLTEAFF.

This chain joins TRBV7-2 and TRBJ2-1; 9 bases align to TRBD2. CDR3 length equals 16 residues. V was clipped by 2 bases and J by 1 base; unmatched bases: 3. Germline V gene sequence: CDR1 SGHTA, CDR2 FQGNSA. The CDR3 nucleotides read TGTGCCAGCAGCTTACGGCTAGCGGGGTCCTACAATGAGCAGTTCTTC. Translating gives CASSLRLAGSYNEQFF.

The chain couples TRBV27 to TRBJ2-1; weak D call: TRBD2 (5 bases). CDR1 is MNHEY and CDR2 is SMNVEV in the germline V gene (reference sequence). V was trimmed by 2 bases and J by 5 bases, leaving 13 bases between them. The CDR3 consists of 15 residues. CDR3 region: CASSLLATIDNEQFF. The CDR3 DNA reads as TGTGCCAGCAGTTTACTAGCTACAATAGACAATGAGCAGTTCTTC.

This chain links TRBV7-2 with TRBJ2-2; weak D call: TRBD1 (6 bases). Germline loops: CDR1 SGHTA, CDR2 FQGNSA. V was trimmed by 1 base and J by 5 bases, leaving 11 bases between them. This CDR3 region has 15 residues. CDR3 amino acids: CASSLGPTGTGELFF. In DNA form, the CDR3 reads TGTGCCAGCAGCTTAGGGCCCACAGGGACCGGGGAGCTGTTTTTT.

This clone was seen a few times. J is TRBJ1-5 and V is TRBV19; D remains ambiguous. V lost 3 bases and J 5 bases, leaving 5 bases between the germline ends. CDR3 length: 12 residues. Germline V gives CDR1 LNHDA, CDR2 SQIVND (reference sequence). CDR3 protein: CASSMDYQPQHF. The CDR3 DNA follows: TGTGCCAGTAGTATGGATTATCAGCCCCAGCATTTT.

This sequence joins TRBV6-1 and TRBJ2-6, with no clear D. The CDR3 sequence is 15 residues long. Trimming left V 0 bases short and J 0 bases short, with 3 bases between. From germline, CDR1 is MNHNS and CDR2 SASEGT. The CDR3 sequence is CASSEAYSGANVLTF. The CDR3 DNA reads as TGTGCCAGCAGTGAAGCGTACTCTGGGGCCAACGTCCTGACTTTC.

The chain has TRBV27 and TRBJ2-7, with D unresolved. The length of the CDR3 is 14 residues. Trimming left V 2 bases short and J 3 bases short, with 11 bases between. CDR1 MNHEY and CDR2 SMNVEV come from the germline V gene (reference sequence). CDR3 in DNA: TGTGCCAGCAGTTTAGGTCCGTCCTACTACGAGCAGTACTTC. It is translated as CASSLGPSYYEQYF.

This clone has a handful of counts. J is TRBJ1-4 and V is TRBV7-9; 8 bases line up with TRBD1. V was pared by 5 bases and J by 8 bases, with 10 bases of the junction left unmatched. Germline CDR1 reads SEHNR; CDR2 reads FQNEAQ (reference sequence). This CDR3 is 15 amino acids long. The CDR3 sequence: CASSPGVDRVEKLFF. The CDR3 nucleotides are TGTGCCAGCAGCCCCGGGGTGGACAGGGTCGAAAAACTGTTTTTT.

The chain links TRBV27 to TRBJ2-7; no reliable D call. In germline, CDR1 is MNHEY, CDR2 SMNVEV (reference sequence). The CDR3 is made up of 13 amino acids. The V gene lost 0 bases and the J gene lost 5 bases, with 8 bases spanning the gap. Written as DNA, the CDR3 is TGTGCCAGCAGTTTATCCCGAAGGGACGAGCAGTACTTC. This codes for CASSLSRRDEQYF.

The rearrangement joins TRBV10-2 to TRBJ1-3, with a weak D call TRBD1 (6 bases). V was cut by 2 bases and J by 4 bases, with 15 bases left in between. Germline values: CDR1 WSHSY, CDR2 SAAADI. This CDR3 is built from 16 residues. The DNA for the CDR3 is TGCGCCAGCAGTGAGACAGGGAGAGGTACAGGAAACACCATATATTTT. Translating it yields CASSETGRGTGNTIYF.

In this sample, this clone turned up many times. Other DNA sequences in the sample encode the same CDR3. The chain is built from TRBV7-3 and TRBJ1-1, with D unclear. V was shortened by 5 bases and J by 4 bases, with 20 bases between the two germline ends. Germline CDR1 SGHTA, CDR2 FQGTGA. The CDR3 length is 16 residues. For the CDR3, the DNA is TGTGCCAGCAGCCCATCTCCGACTGCAGCGAGCACTGAAGCTTTCTTT. It encodes CASSPSPTAASTEAFF. The whole variable domain, filled in from reference TRBV7-3 and TRBJ1-1, reads GAGVSQTPSNKVTEKGKYVELRCDPISGHTALYWYRQSLGQGPEFLIYFQGTGAADDSGLPNDRFFAVRPEGSVSTLKIQRTERGDSAVYLCASSPSPTAASTEAFFGQGTRLTVV.